This is a list of T cell receptor beta chains from one sample in a study of shared clonotypes between healthy human individuals. Here immunoSEQ multiplex PCR was the method, and the copy in TCRdb shows in-frame clones only, minus some. The sample yields 1.5 million to 2.5 million clones, about 95% seen once. Specimen: naive CD8+ T cells sorted from blood. All receptors derive from a man younger than 30 in good health. Each CDR3 is given with its conserved first and last residue. The order of the fields is clone size, D gene, V gene, J gene, CDR3 protein, CDR3 DNA. A D gene is named only where the DNA matches it firmly. Size is omitted from some rows. Given values are once, few, many or a class for expanded clones.

clone size: NA; D gene: NA; V gene: TRBV30; J gene: TRBJ1-2; CDR3 protein: CAWSLWQDYGYTF; CDR3 DNA: TGTGCCTGGAGTCTATGGCAGGACTATGGCTACACCTTC
clone size: NA; D gene: NA; V gene: TRBV30; J gene: TRBJ1-2; CDR3 protein: CAWRLRDNYGYTF; CDR3 DNA: TGTGCCTGGAGGTTAAGGGACAATTATGGCTACACCTTC
clone size: NA; D gene: NA; V gene: TRBV19; J gene: TRBJ1-3; CDR3 protein: CASSIVTGAGNTIYF; CDR3 DNA: TGTGCCAGTAGTATCGTGACAGGAGCTGGAAACACCATATATTTT
clone size: NA; D gene: TRBD1; V gene: TRBV29-1; J gene: TRBJ2-7; CDR3 protein: CSFHPGTGYEQYF; CDR3 DNA: TGCAGCTTTCACCCCGGGACAGGGTACGAGCAGTACTTC
clone size: NA; D gene: TRBD2; V gene: TRBV9; J gene: TRBJ2-1; CDR3 protein: CASSVGLLAANEQFF; CDR3 DNA: TGTGCCAGCAGCGTAGGTTTACTAGCGGCCAATGAGCAGTTCTTC
clone size: NA; D gene: TRBD1; V gene: TRBV27; J gene: TRBJ1-1; CDR3 protein: CASSPDRGKGTEAFF; CDR3 DNA: TGTGCCAGCAGTCCGGACAGGGGTAAGGGGACTGAAGCTTTCTTT
clone size: NA; D gene: TRBD2; V gene: TRBV7-9; J gene: TRBJ2-1; CDR3 protein: CASSPPGLAGGSYNEQFF; CDR3 DNA: TGTGCCAGCAGCCCTCCGGGACTAGCGGGAGGGTCCTACAATGAGCAGTTCTTC
clone size: NA; D gene: TRBD2; V gene: TRBV4-1; J gene: TRBJ2-2; CDR3 protein: CASSPGGGWANGELFF; CDR3 DNA: TGCGCCAGCAGCCCCGGGGGAGGGTGGGCTAACGGGGAGCTGTTTTTT
clone size: NA; D gene: NA; V gene: TRBV7-9; J gene: TRBJ1-1; CDR3 protein: CASSLVQNTEAFF; CDR3 DNA: TGTGCCAGCAGCTTAGTGCAGAACACTGAAGCTTTCTTT
clone size: NA; D gene: TRBD1; V gene: TRBV6-5; J gene: TRBJ1-2; CDR3 protein: CASSYGGQSGYTF; CDR3 DNA: TGTGCCAGCAGTTACGGGGGACAGAGTGGCTACACCTTC
clone size: NA; D gene: NA; V gene: TRBV29-1; J gene: TRBJ2-7; CDR3 protein: CSVTDDGPYEQYF; CDR3 DNA: TGCAGCGTCACCGATGACGGACCGTACGAGCAGTACTTC
clone size: NA; D gene: NA; V gene: TRBV27; J gene: TRBJ2-7; CDR3 protein: CASSLSGLTEQYF; CDR3 DNA: TGTGCCAGCAGTTTATCAGGCCTTACCGAGCAGTACTTC
clone size: NA; D gene: NA; V gene: TRBV19; J gene: TRBJ2-1; CDR3 protein: CASSIEGLRDEQFF; CDR3 DNA: TGTGCCAGTAGTATAGAGGGTCTTCGGGATGAGCAGTTCTTC
clone size: NA; D gene: TRBD1; V gene: TRBV2; J gene: TRBJ1-5; CDR3 protein: CASSATGGDYQPQHF; CDR3 DNA: TGTGCCAGCAGTGCAACAGGGGGCGATTATCAGCCCCAGCATTTT
clone size: NA; D gene: NA; V gene: TRBV4-1; J gene: TRBJ1-4; CDR3 protein: CASSQVGLRDEKLFF; CDR3 DNA: TGCGCCAGCAGCCAAGTGGGCCTTCGGGATGAAAAACTGTTTTTT
clone size: NA; D gene: NA; V gene: TRBV5-6; J gene: TRBJ2-1; CDR3 protein: CASSLGGAEQFF; CDR3 DNA: TGTGCCAGCAGCTTGGGGGGGGCAGAGCAGTTCTTC
clone size: NA; D gene: NA; V gene: TRBV9; J gene: TRBJ1-1; CDR3 protein: CASSERGLSNTEAFF; CDR3 DNA: TGTGCCAGCAGCGAGAGGGGACTTTCGAACACTGAAGCTTTCTTT
clone size: NA; D gene: TRBD1; V gene: TRBV7-9; J gene: TRBJ1-2; CDR3 protein: CASSDWTGDGYTF; CDR3 DNA: TGTGCCAGCAGCGACTGGACAGGGGATGGCTACACCTTC
clone size: NA; D gene: NA; V gene: TRBV6-5; J gene: TRBJ1-2; CDR3 protein: CASSYSEGTYGYTF; CDR3 DNA: TGTGCCAGCAGTTACTCGGAGGGAACATATGGCTACACCTTC
clone size: few; D gene: NA; V gene: TRBV4-3; J gene: TRBJ2-1; CDR3 protein: CASSQDHWGGEQFF; CDR3 DNA: TGCGCCAGCAGCCAAGACCATTGGGGCGGGGAGCAGTTCTTC
clone size: NA; D gene: NA; V gene: TRBV7-9; J gene: TRBJ1-2; CDR3 protein: CASSFLSGLTGYTF; CDR3 DNA: TGTGCCAGCAGCTTCCTTTCAGGTCTGACCGGCTACACCTTC
clone size: NA; D gene: NA; V gene: TRBV2; J gene: TRBJ2-1; CDR3 protein: CASSEGLASNEQFF; CDR3 DNA: TGTGCCAGCAGTGAGGGGCTAGCGAGCAATGAGCAGTTCTTC
clone size: NA; D gene: NA; V gene: TRBV12-5; J gene: TRBJ2-1; CDR3 protein: CASGLGVGFNEQFF; CDR3 DNA: TGTGCTAGTGGTTTGGGGGTGGGTTTCAATGAGCAGTTCTTC
clone size: once; D gene: NA; V gene: TRBV9; J gene: TRBJ2-5; CDR3 protein: CASSVVLGGTQYF; CDR3 DNA: TGTGCCAGCAGCGTAGTATTAGGTGGGACCCAGTACTTC
clone size: NA; D gene: NA; V gene: TRBV30; J gene: TRBJ1-6; CDR3 protein: CAWGGENSYNSPLHF; CDR3 DNA: TGTGCCTGGGGCGGGGAGAACTCCTATAATTCACCCCTCCACTTT
clone size: NA; D gene: NA; V gene: TRBV4-2; J gene: TRBJ2-2; CDR3 protein: CASSPPGVNTGELFF; CDR3 DNA: TGTGCCAGCAGCCCCCCGGGGGTTAACACCGGGGAGCTGTTTTTT
clone size: NA; D gene: TRBD1; V gene: TRBV4-1; J gene: TRBJ2-5; CDR3 protein: CASSPQQGSQETQYF; CDR3 DNA: TGCGCCAGCAGCCCTCAACAGGGGTCCCAAGAGACCCAGTACTTC
clone size: NA; D gene: NA; V gene: TRBV4-1; J gene: TRBJ2-1; CDR3 protein: CASSQRVGVVYNEQFF; CDR3 DNA: TGCGCCAGCAGCCAAAGAGTGGGGGTTGTTTACAATGAGCAGTTCTTC
clone size: NA; D gene: TRBD1; V gene: TRBV19; J gene: TRBJ2-7; CDR3 protein: CASSAGTGGYEQYF; CDR3 DNA: TGTGCCAGTAGTGCTGGGACAGGCGGCTACGAGCAGTACTTC
clone size: NA; D gene: NA; V gene: TRBV28; J gene: TRBJ1-2; CDR3 protein: CASSYNPYGYTF; CDR3 DNA: TGTGCCAGCAGTTATAACCCTTATGGCTACACCTTC
clone size: once; D gene: NA; V gene: TRBV5-4; J gene: TRBJ2-7; CDR3 protein: CASSLGREQYF; CDR3 DNA: TGTGCCAGCAGCTTGGGGCGAGAGCAGTACTTC
clone size: NA; D gene: NA; V gene: TRBV11-3; J gene: TRBJ1-1; CDR3 protein: CASSFAGGTEAFF; CDR3 DNA: TGTGCCAGCAGCTTTGCCGGGGGCACTGAAGCTTTCTTT
clone size: NA; D gene: NA; V gene: TRBV2; J gene: TRBJ2-7; CDR3 protein: CAGGFTSSYEQYF; CDR3 DNA: TGTGCCGGAGGATTCACGAGCTCCTACGAGCAGTACTTC
clone size: NA; D gene: NA; V gene: TRBV28; J gene: TRBJ2-1; CDR3 protein: CASSLSGSEQFF; CDR3 DNA: TGTGCCAGCAGTTTATCTGGGAGTGAGCAGTTCTTC
clone size: few; D gene: NA; V gene: TRBV27; J gene: TRBJ1-5; CDR3 protein: CASSFQGNQPQHF; CDR3 DNA: TGTGCCAGCAGTTTTCAGGGGAATCAGCCCCAGCATTTT
clone size: once; D gene: NA; V gene: TRBV12-2; J gene: TRBJ2-5; CDR3 protein: CASRYSGPVKRPSTPAEETQYF; CDR3 DNA: TGTGCAAGTCGCTACTCCGGACCTGTCAAGAGACCCAGTACCCCAGCGGAGGAGACCCAGTACTTC
clone size: NA; D gene: TRBD1; V gene: TRBV27; J gene: TRBJ2-2; CDR3 protein: CATMGQGAYTGELFF; CDR3 DNA: TGTGCCACCATGGGACAGGGGGCTTACACCGGGGAGCTGTTTTTT
clone size: NA; D gene: TRBD1; V gene: TRBV28; J gene: TRBJ2-1; CDR3 protein: CASSSQGGRNEQFF; CDR3 DNA: TGTGCCAGCAGTTCACAGGGGGGACGCAATGAGCAGTTCTTC
clone size: NA; D gene: NA; V gene: TRBV20-1; J gene: TRBJ1-1; CDR3 protein: CRSDPEAFF; CDR3 DNA: TGCAGGTCGGACCCTGAAGCTTTCTTT
clone size: NA; D gene: NA; V gene: TRBV28; J gene: TRBJ1-1; CDR3 protein: CASSLGEGEAFF; CDR3 DNA: TGTGCCAGCAGTTTAGGGGAGGGTGAAGCTTTCTTT
clone size: NA; D gene: TRBD1; V gene: TRBV10-3; J gene: TRBJ2-5; CDR3 protein: CAISESGTETPETQYF; CDR3 DNA: TGTGCCATCAGTGAGTCTGGGACAGAAACTCCAGAGACCCAGTACTTC
clone size: NA; D gene: NA; V gene: TRBV6-4; J gene: TRBJ1-1; CDR3 protein: CASSPRGGNTEAFF; CDR3 DNA: TGTGCCAGCAGTCCCAGGGGTGGTAACACTGAAGCTTTCTTT
clone size: NA; D gene: NA; V gene: TRBV9; J gene: TRBJ1-1; CDR3 protein: CASSINRESVNTEAFF; CDR3 DNA: TGTGCCAGCAGCATTAACAGGGAGTCGGTGAACACTGAAGCTTTCTTT
clone size: NA; D gene: TRBD1; V gene: TRBV5-4; J gene: TRBJ1-2; CDR3 protein: CASSPPGGGHGYTF; CDR3 DNA: TGTGCCAGCAGCCCTCCTGGAGGGGGCCATGGCTACACCTTC
clone size: NA; D gene: NA; V gene: TRBV9; J gene: TRBJ2-7; CDR3 protein: CASSLGGGFSYEQYF; CDR3 DNA: TGTGCCAGCAGCCTTGGAGGGGGATTCTCCTACGAGCAGTACTTC
clone size: NA; D gene: NA; V gene: TRBV27; J gene: TRBJ2-1; CDR3 protein: CASTPITRGRNEQFF; CDR3 DNA: TGTGCCAGCACCCCAATTACGCGGGGGCGGAATGAGCAGTTCTTC
clone size: NA; D gene: NA; V gene: TRBV9; J gene: TRBJ2-1; CDR3 protein: CASSPLGSYNEQFF; CDR3 DNA: TGTGCCAGCAGCCCGCTGGGTTCCTACAATGAGCAGTTCTTC
clone size: NA; D gene: NA; V gene: TRBV13; J gene: TRBJ1-1; CDR3 protein: CASSPPHRAEAFF; CDR3 DNA: TGTGCCAGCAGCCCGCCCCACAGGGCTGAAGCTTTCTTT
clone size: once; D gene: NA; V gene: TRBV7-2; J gene: TRBJ1-2; CDR3 protein: CASSLLRIQGGYGYTF; CDR3 DNA: TGTGCCAGCAGCTTACTGAGAATCCAAGGTGGCTATGGCTACACCTTC
clone size: NA; D gene: TRBD1; V gene: TRBV28; J gene: TRBJ2-7; CDR3 protein: CASSFSTGMNEQYF; CDR3 DNA: TGTGCCAGCAGTTTCTCGACAGGGATGAACGAGCAGTACTTC
clone size: NA; D gene: NA; V gene: TRBV7-8; J gene: TRBJ2-5; CDR3 protein: CASSPEGGHETQYF; CDR3 DNA: TGTGCCAGCAGCCCCGAGGGGGGCCATGAGACCCAGTACTTC
clone size: NA; D gene: TRBD1; V gene: TRBV27; J gene: TRBJ2-3; CDR3 protein: CASRKWTGGPDTQYF; CDR3 DNA: TGTGCCAGCAGGAAATGGACAGGGGGGCCAGATACGCAGTATTTT
clone size: NA; D gene: NA; V gene: TRBV25-1; J gene: TRBJ2-1; CDR3 protein: CASSALGAGEQFF; CDR3 DNA: TGTGCCAGCAGTGCTTTAGGGGCGGGTGAGCAGTTCTTC
clone size: NA; D gene: NA; V gene: TRBV6-5; J gene: TRBJ2-3; CDR3 protein: CASTPTAYMMDTQYF; CDR3 DNA: TGTGCCAGCACTCCGACGGCCTATATGATGGATACGCAGTATTTT